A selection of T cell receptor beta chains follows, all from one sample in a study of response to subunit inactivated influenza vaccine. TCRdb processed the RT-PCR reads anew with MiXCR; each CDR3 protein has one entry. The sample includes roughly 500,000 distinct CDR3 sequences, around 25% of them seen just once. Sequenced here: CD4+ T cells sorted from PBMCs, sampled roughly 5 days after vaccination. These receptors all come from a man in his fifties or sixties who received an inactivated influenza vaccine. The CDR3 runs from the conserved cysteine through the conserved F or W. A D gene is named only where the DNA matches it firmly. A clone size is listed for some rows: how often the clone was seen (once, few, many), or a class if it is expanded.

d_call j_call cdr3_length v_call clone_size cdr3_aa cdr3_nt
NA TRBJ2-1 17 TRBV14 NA CASSPDVRGRSYNEQFF TGTGCCAGCAGCCCAGATGTAAGGGGAAGGTCCTACAATGAGCAGTTCTTC
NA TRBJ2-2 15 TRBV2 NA CASRGQGGNTGELFF TGTGCCAGCAGGGGGCAGGGGGGAAACACCGGGGAGCTGTTTTTT
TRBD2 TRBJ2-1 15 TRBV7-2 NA CASSKGRTRPNEQFF TGTGCCAGCAGCAAAGGGAGGACTAGACCCAATGAGCAGTTCTTC
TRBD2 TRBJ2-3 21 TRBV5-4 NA CASSVAPGTSVVGAVADTQYF TGTGCCAGCAGCGTCGCCCCTGGGACTAGCGTAGTAGGGGCAGTCGCAGATACGCAGTATTTT
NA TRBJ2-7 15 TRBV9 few CASSVQGTGSYEQYF TGTGCCAGCAGCGTACAGGGGACGGGTTCCTACGAGCAGTACTTC
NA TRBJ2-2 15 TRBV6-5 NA CASSYSYRASGELFF TGTGCCAGCAGTTACTCGTACAGGGCGAGCGGGGAGCTGTTTTTT
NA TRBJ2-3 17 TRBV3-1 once CASSQDLPGVETDTQYF TGTGCCAGCAGCCAAGATCTCCCGGGGGTGGAAACAGATACGCAGTATTTT
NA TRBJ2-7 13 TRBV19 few CASSITGSYEQYF TGTGCCAGTAGTATAACAGGGTCCTACGAGCAGTACTTC
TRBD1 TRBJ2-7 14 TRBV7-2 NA CASSTRTGGHEQYF TGTGCCAGCAGCACCCGGACAGGGGGCCACGAGCAGTACTTC
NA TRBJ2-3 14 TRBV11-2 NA CASSTGPGTDTQYF TGTGCCAGCAGCACGGGCCCTGGCACAGATACGCAGTATTTT
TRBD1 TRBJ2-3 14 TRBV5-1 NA CASSKGQGSDTQYF TGCGCCAGCAGCAAAGGACAGGGTTCAGATACGCAGTATTTT
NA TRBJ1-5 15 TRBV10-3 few CATALHRNSNQPQHF TGTGCCACCGCCTTGCACAGGAATAGCAATCAGCCCCAGCATTTT
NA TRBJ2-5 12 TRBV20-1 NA CSAPGEGETQYF TGCAGTGCCCCAGGAGAGGGGGAGACCCAGTACTTC
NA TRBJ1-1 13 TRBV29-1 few CSVRRQLNTEAFF TGCAGCGTTCGGAGACAGTTGAACACTGAAGCTTTCTTT
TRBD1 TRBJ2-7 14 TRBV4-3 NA CASSPGTDIYEQYF TGCGCCAGCAGCCCCGGGACAGATATCTACGAGCAGTACTTC
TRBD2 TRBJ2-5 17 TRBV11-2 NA CASSSLATSGIGETQYF TGTGCCAGCAGCTCACTAGCTACTAGCGGGATCGGGGAGACCCAGTACTTC